This note documents a single T cell receptor (beta chain) sequence. What it binds is unknown. This record comes from a study of cytomegalovirus exposure and HLA in healthy donors. Study-level findings and limits: The number of N-insertions in an Asian-associated ancestry cluster was reportedly below the approximately 700-donor mean in a later analysis. Earlier analysis looked at TCR beta V segments, and most were productive about 90% or about 30% of the time. Some TCR beta chains (roughly 160 of them) were listed as cytomegalovirus-associated.

Vbeta (60) and Jbeta (13) primers were used in the PCR. Repertoires were generated with immunoSEQ multiplex PCR, while TCRdb's copy carries only in-frame clones and drops some. The ten most abundant clones cover about 0.74% of a sample with 200,000 or so clones. This CDR3 has 12 amino acids. Germline V CDR1 and CDR2: MNHEY, SMNVEV (reference sequence). With 6 bases removed from V and 0 bases from J, the gap between germline ends came to 6 bases. The chain carries TRBV27 and TRBJ2-7; D is possibly TRBD2 (5 bases). The sequencing sample was made of PBMCs. The clonotype was recovered from a boy aged 5 to 17 in good health and CMV-seronegative. CDR3 DNA: TGTGCCAGCAGAGGGAGCTCCTACGAGCAGTACTTC. Encoded protein: CASRGSSYEQYF.